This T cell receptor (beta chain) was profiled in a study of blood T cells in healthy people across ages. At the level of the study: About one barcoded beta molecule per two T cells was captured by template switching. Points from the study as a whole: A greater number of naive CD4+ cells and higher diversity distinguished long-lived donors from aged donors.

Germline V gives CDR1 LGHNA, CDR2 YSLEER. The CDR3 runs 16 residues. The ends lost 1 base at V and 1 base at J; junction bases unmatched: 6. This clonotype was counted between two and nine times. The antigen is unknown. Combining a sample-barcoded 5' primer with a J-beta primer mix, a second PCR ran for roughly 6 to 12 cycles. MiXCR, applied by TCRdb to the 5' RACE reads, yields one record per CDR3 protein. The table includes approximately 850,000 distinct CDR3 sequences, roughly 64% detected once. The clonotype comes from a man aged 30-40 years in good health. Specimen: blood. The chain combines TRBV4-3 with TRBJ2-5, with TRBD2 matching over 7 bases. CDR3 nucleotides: TGCGCCAGCAGCCAAGCCACCCGCGGGGGCCAAGAGACCCAGTACTTC. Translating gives CASSQATRGGQETQYF.